A single sample is the source of the 19 T cell receptor beta chains below, sequenced in a study of cytomegalovirus exposure and HLA in healthy donors. The PCR contained 60 Vbeta and 13 Jbeta primers. Assay used: immunoSEQ multiplex PCR; TCRdb lists only in-frame clones, some missing. The table lists 100,000 to 150,000 clones, around four fifths of them singletons. Sequencing was performed on PBMCs. These TCRs come from a young man in good health and CMV-seronegative.

The chain recombines TRBV5-1 with TRBJ1-2, with D hard to call. V was shortened by 0 bases and J by 1 base, with 10 bases between the two germline ends. The CDR3 has 15 residues. Germline V gene lookup returns CDR1 SGHRS and CDR2 YFSETQ. CDR3: CASSLVPGSNYGYTF. CDR3 coding DNA: TGCGCCAGCAGCTTGGTTCCGGGTAGTAACTATGGCTACACCTTC.

V and J are TRBV19 and TRBJ2-1, with D perhaps matching TRBD2 (7 bases). The ends were cut back, 7 bases at V and 8 bases at J, with 15 bases in the middle. CDR3 length equals 13 residues. Germline V gives CDR1 LNHDA, CDR2 SQIVND (reference sequence). The CDR3 DNA reads as TGTGCCAGTACCTTAGGGGGGGTGGATGAGCAGTTCTTC. It encodes CASTLGGVDEQFF.

This clone was found a few times. The V and J genes are TRBV5-6 and TRBJ1-1; D perhaps matches TRBD1 (6 bases). Deletions cut 0 bases from V and 5 bases from J, with 11 bases between. CDR1 and CDR2 from the germline V gene are SGHDT and YYEEEE. The CDR3 runs 14 residues. The CDR3 sequence: CASSLEAGVTEAFF. Written as DNA, the CDR3 is TGTGCCAGCAGCTTGGAGGCAGGGGTGACTGAAGCTTTCTTT.

The chain has TRBV5-1 and TRBJ2-3; TRBD1 agrees at 7 bases. The ends lost 3 bases at V and 0 bases at J; junction bases unmatched: 7. Germline V CDR1 and CDR2: SGHRS, YFSETQ. The CDR3 is 16 residues long. CDR3 nucleotides: TGCGCCAGCAGCTCCACCCAGACAGGGAGCACAGATACGCAGTATTTT. Translating gives CASSSTQTGSTDTQYF.

The V and J genes are TRBV5-1 and TRBJ1-1; D call uncertain. The CDR3 length is 15 residues. Germline V gives CDR1 SGHRS, CDR2 YFSETQ. Trimming took off 0 bases at V and 1 base at J, with 10 bases between the two ends. The CDR3 DNA sequence: TGCGCCAGCAGCTTGGGAGGGTTCAGGAACACTGAAGCTTTCTTT. Amino acids: CASSLGGFRNTEAFF.

The gene calls are TRBV5-1 and TRBJ2-5; the D gene is possibly TRBD1 (5 bases). Trimming took 1 base from V and 5 from J, leaving 9 bases between them. CDR3 length: 13 amino acids. The germline CDR1 and CDR2 sequences are SGHRS and YFSETQ. CDR3 DNA: TGCGCCAGCAGCTTGTTTGCAGGGGAGACCCAGTACTTC. Protein: CASSLFAGETQYF.

The V and J genes are TRBV28 and TRBJ2-7, with 8 bases that match TRBD1. The trim removed 3 bases at V and 0 bases at J, leaving 4 bases unmatched. Germline V gene sequence: CDR1 MDHEN, CDR2 SYDVKM. CDR3 length equals 15 residues. The CDR3 reads CASSFTGGFSYEQYF. The CDR3 DNA reads as TGTGCCAGCAGTTTTACAGGGGGTTTCTCCTACGAGCAGTACTTC.

The gene calls are TRBV4-1 and TRBJ1-5, with D hard to call. Germline loops: CDR1 MGHRA, CDR2 YSYEKL. Trimming stripped 4 bases from V and 7 bases from J, with 11 bases between. The CDR3 is made up of 13 amino acids. The CDR3 protein is CASSPTLGQPQHF. CDR3 bases: TGCGCCAGCAGCCCGACTCTCGGCCAGCCCCAGCATTTT.

This rearrangement joins TRBV9 to TRBJ2-1; 9 positions agree with TRBD1. CDR1 and CDR2 (germline): SGDLS, YYNGEE. CDR3 length: 15 amino acids. V shed 0 bases and J 12 bases; nucleotides not matched to a gene: 10. The CDR3 coding sequence is TGTGCCAGCAGCGTAGCCGGGACAGGGAAGGATAGGCAGTTCTTC. Translated, it gives CASSVAGTGKDRQFF.

Here the CDR3 reads CASKFLRTGMCCGTEAFF. CDR3 bases: TGTGCCAGCAAATTTTTACGGACAGGGATGTGTTGCGGCACTGAAGCTTTCTTT. The chain employs TRBV5-7 and TRBJ1-1; 8 positions agree with TRBD1. TRBV5-7 is an ORF for which the function is uncertain. Losses at the gene ends were 6 bases for V and 4 bases for J; bases not matched to a gene: 20. There are 18 residues in the CDR3.

The CDR3 region is CASSQVTAGATTYEQYF. Written as DNA, the CDR3 is TGCGCCAGCAGCCAAGTCACTGCGGGGGCGACAACCTACGAGCAGTACTTC. V usage is TRBV4-1 and J usage is TRBJ2-7; a possible D gene is TRBD2 (7 bases). Trimming removed 1 base from V and 2 bases from J, with 18 bases in between. CDR3 length equals 17 residues. Germline CDR1 and CDR2: MGHRA and YSYEKL.

This clone was counted a few times. The chain couples TRBV28 to TRBJ2-1; 15 bases line up with TRBD2. Trimming at V came to 5 bases and at J to 11 bases, leaving 13 bases not matched to a gene. The CDR3 consists of 17 residues. The germline V gene has CDR1 MDHEN and CDR2 SYDVKM. CDR3 protein: CASSQRGLAGGFLKQFF. CDR3 nucleotides: TGTGCCAGCAGTCAACGAGGACTAGCGGGAGGGTTTTTAAAGCAGTTCTTC.

The V call is TRBV21-1, the J call TRBJ2-6; TRBD1 is the table's D call, not checked against the DNA. TRBV21-1 is noted as a pseudogene. CDR3 length: 16 amino acids. The CDR3 nucleotides are TGTGCCAGCAGCAAAGTTAAGGGGTCTGGGGCCAACGTCCTGACTTTC. Translated: CASSKVKGSGANVLTF.

V is TRBV4-1 and J is TRBJ2-7, with TRBD2 identical over 7 bases. The CDR3 spans 16 residues. The junction had 5 bases not matched to a gene; V was cut back by 0 bases and J by 0 bases. Germline CDR1 and CDR2: MGHRA and YSYEKL. Written as DNA, the CDR3 is TGCGCCAGCAGCCAAGATGAGCGGGGCATCTCCTACGAGCAGTACTTC. It is translated as CASSQDERGISYEQYF.

This sequence joins TRBV11-2 and TRBJ2-5, with D hard to call. The CDR3 has 15 amino acids. The germline V gene has CDR1 SGHAT and CDR2 FQNNGV. Deletions cut 2 bases from V and 2 bases from J, with 12 bases between. The CDR3 DNA reads TGTGCCAGCAGCTTAATTCTAGACCAACAAGAGACCCAGTACTTC. Translating gives CASSLILDQQETQYF.

The V call is TRBV4-3, the J call TRBJ2-5, with D perhaps TRBD1 (7 bases). The germline CDR1 and CDR2 sequences are LGHNA and YSLEER. The CDR3 has 16 residues. The V end lost 0 bases, the J end lost 1 base, and 12 bases lay between the germline ends. The CDR3 region is CASSQDRGTVQETQYF. The CDR3 DNA follows: TGCGCCAGCAGCCAAGATCGGGGGACAGTCCAAGAGACCCAGTACTTC.

This clone has just a few counts. The rearrangement joins TRBV4-1 to TRBJ1-4; D call uncertain. This CDR3 is 12 amino acids long. V was clipped by 1 base and J by 7 bases, with 4 bases between them. CDR1 is MGHRA, CDR2 YSYEKL, per germline. The CDR3 DNA reads as TGCGCCAGCAGCCAAGCTCTTGAAAAACTGTTTTTT. Encoded protein: CASSQALEKLFF.

This clone has a single count. This chain uses TRBV28 with TRBJ2-6, with D maybe TRBD2 (6 bases). The germline V gene has CDR1 MDHEN and CDR2 SYDVKM. V was clipped by 4 bases and J by 0 bases, with 19 bases between them. CDR3 size: 19 residues. The CDR3 loop is CASSSQRVGRTSGANVLTF. CDR3 sequence (DNA): TGTGCCAGCAGTTCCCAGCGGGTGGGACGGACCTCTGGGGCCAACGTCCTGACTTTC.

This chain uses TRBV19 with TRBJ2-1; the D gene is possibly TRBD2 (6 bases). CDR1 and CDR2 (germline): LNHDA, SQIVND (reference sequence). This CDR3 region has 15 residues. V was clipped by 6 bases and J by 5 bases, with 17 bases between them. The CDR3 bases are TGTGCCAGTAGCCCCGACACCGGGGGTCACAATGAGCAGTTCTTC. Its translation is CASSPDTGGHNEQFF.